The subject of this entry is one T cell receptor beta chain. Antigen specificity is unknown. This sample stems from a study of T cells in Graves' hyperthyroidism and ophthalmopathy. The study's findings and limits: Ophthalmopathy was identified by the model a median approximately six months ahead of onset.

The TCR beta CDR3 regions underwent amplification using RNA transcripts as the source. HTBI primers were used for first-round RT-PCR of the TCR CDR3. TCRdb redid the calling of the multiplex PCR reads with MiXCR, one entry per CDR3 protein. The table lists about 520,000 distinct CDR3 sequences, approximately 25% of them singletons, with around 11% in the top ten. This CDR3 comprises 16 residues. Germline CDR1 and CDR2: SGHAT and FQDESV (reference sequence). Deletions cut 4 bases from V and 1 base from J, with 15 bases between. The rearrangement links TRBV11-1 to TRBJ2-3; D is unclear. The source of this sequence is a woman in her twenties or thirties with Graves' ophthalmopathy. The sample was blood. The CDR3 nucleotides read TGTGCCAGCAGCTCGGCCCTAGGTCTGGGCACAGATACGCAGTATTTT. Its protein is CASSSALGLGTDTQYF.